The rows below give T cell receptor beta chains drawn from one sample of a study of blood T cell repertoires in COVID-19. Method: immunoSEQ multiplex PCR; TCRdb's copy keeps in-frame clones and lacks some. This table holds some 180,000 clones, 80% to 90% found once. Sequencing input: peripheral blood. All receptors come from a woman older than 75 with COVID-19, enrolled during active disease. Both conserved end residues are part of each CDR3. The order of the fields is D gene, V gene, J gene, CDR3 length, clone size, CDR3 protein, CDR3 DNA. A D gene is named only where the DNA matches it firmly. Not all rows give a size; the values are once, few, many and, for expanded clones, a class.

d_call: TRBD1; v_call: TRBV6-5; j_call: TRBJ2-3; cdr3_length: 13; clone_size: .; cdr3_aa: CASSRQGSDTQYF; cdr3_nt: TGTGCCAGCAGCCGACAGGGTTCAGATACGCAGTATTTT
d_call: .; v_call: TRBV7-6; j_call: TRBJ1-3; cdr3_length: 16; clone_size: .; cdr3_aa: CASSLTRGFSGNTIYF; cdr3_nt: TGTGCCAGCAGCTTGACCCGAGGGTTCTCTGGAAACACCATATATTTT
d_call: .; v_call: TRBV28; j_call: TRBJ2-1; cdr3_length: 17; clone_size: .; cdr3_aa: CASSSSTSGSSYNEQFF; cdr3_nt: .
d_call: TRBD2; v_call: TRBV5-1; j_call: TRBJ2-1; cdr3_length: 16; clone_size: .; cdr3_aa: CASSLGPSGAYNEQFF; cdr3_nt: TGCGCCAGCAGCTTGGGGCCTAGCGGTGCCTACAATGAGCAGTTCTTC
d_call: TRBD2; v_call: TRBV5-1; j_call: TRBJ2-7; cdr3_length: 15; clone_size: .; cdr3_aa: CASHVGLAGAYEQYF; cdr3_nt: TGCGCCAGCCATGTTGGACTAGCGGGGGCCTACGAGCAGTACTTC
d_call: TRBD2; v_call: TRBV19; j_call: TRBJ2-2; cdr3_length: 14; clone_size: .; cdr3_aa: CASSSGSLTGELFF; cdr3_nt: TGTGCCAGTAGCAGCGGGAGTTTGACCGGGGAGCTGTTTTTT
d_call: .; v_call: TRBV7-8; j_call: TRBJ2-1; cdr3_length: 15; clone_size: .; cdr3_aa: CASRPGHSSYNEQFF; cdr3_nt: TGTGCCAGCAGGCCTGGACACTCTTCCTACAATGAGCAGTTCTTC
d_call: .; v_call: TRBV6-5; j_call: TRBJ2-2; cdr3_length: 16; clone_size: .; cdr3_aa: CASSYSSPSPRGLLFF; cdr3_nt: TGTGCCAGCAGTTACTCGTCTCCCTCCCCACGTGGCTTGCTGTTTTTT
d_call: TRBD2; v_call: TRBV10-3; j_call: TRBJ2-5; cdr3_length: 15; clone_size: .; cdr3_aa: CASTLTGLAEETQYF; cdr3_nt: TGTGCCTCCACCTTGACAGGACTAGCGGAAGAGACCCAGTACTTC
d_call: .; v_call: TRBV12-3/TRBV12-4; j_call: TRBJ1-4; cdr3_length: 12; clone_size: .; cdr3_aa: CASSFQGEKLFF; cdr3_nt: TGTGCCAGCAGTTTCCAGGGTGAAAAACTGTTTTTT
d_call: .; v_call: TRBV13; j_call: TRBJ1-1; cdr3_length: 13; clone_size: .; cdr3_aa: CASSLGAGPEAFF; cdr3_nt: TGTGCCAGCAGCTTAGGAGCAGGCCCTGAAGCTTTCTTT
d_call: TRBD1; v_call: TRBV4-3; j_call: TRBJ2-2; cdr3_length: 14; clone_size: many; cdr3_aa: CASSHGTGAGELFF; cdr3_nt: TGCGCCAGCAGCCACGGGACAGGAGCCGGGGAGCTGTTTTTT
d_call: TRBD1; v_call: TRBV6-6; j_call: TRBJ2-7; cdr3_length: 13; clone_size: .; cdr3_aa: CASSYGQAREQYF; cdr3_nt: TGTGCCAGCAGTTACGGACAGGCTAGGGAGCAGTACTTC
d_call: .; v_call: TRBV7-9; j_call: TRBJ1-5; cdr3_length: 13; clone_size: .; cdr3_aa: CASSSQGDQPQHF; cdr3_nt: TGTGCCAGCAGTTCACAGGGAGATCAGCCCCAGCATTTT
d_call: .; v_call: TRBV5-1; j_call: TRBJ1-1; cdr3_length: 14; clone_size: .; cdr3_aa: CASSLARGDTEAFF; cdr3_nt: TGCGCCAGCAGCTTGGCCCGGGGGGACACTGAAGCTTTCTTT
d_call: TRBD1; v_call: TRBV5-4; j_call: TRBJ1-2; cdr3_length: 14; clone_size: .; cdr3_aa: CASSFRGLGYGYTF; cdr3_nt: TGTGCCAGCAGTTTTAGGGGGCTCGGCTATGGCTACACCTTC
d_call: .; v_call: TRBV2; j_call: TRBJ2-5; cdr3_length: 13; clone_size: many; cdr3_aa: CASRRGPGETQYF; cdr3_nt: TGTGCCAGCAGACGGGGTCCCGGGGAGACCCAGTACTTC
d_call: .; v_call: TRBV7-8; j_call: TRBJ1-5; cdr3_length: 17; clone_size: .; cdr3_aa: CASSLDRVEFSNQPQHF; cdr3_nt: TGTGCCAGCAGCTTAGACCGGGTGGAGTTTAGCAATCAGCCCCAGCATTTT
d_call: TRBD1; v_call: TRBV5-4; j_call: TRBJ2-3; cdr3_length: 16; clone_size: .; cdr3_aa: CASSSLDRASTDTQYF; cdr3_nt: TGTGCCAGCAGCTCCCTCGACAGGGCCTCCACAGATACGCAGTATTTT
d_call: TRBD2; v_call: TRBV27; j_call: TRBJ2-2; cdr3_length: 17; clone_size: .; cdr3_aa: CASSRLTSGGGLRELFF; cdr3_nt: TGTGCCAGCAGTCGCCTCACTAGCGGGGGGGGGCTGCGGGAGCTGTTTTTT
d_call: .; v_call: TRBV5-8; j_call: TRBJ2-7; cdr3_length: 14; clone_size: once; cdr3_aa: CASSSPPQVYEQYF; cdr3_nt: TGTGCCAGCAGCTCCCCCCCACAGGTCTACGAGCAGTACTTC
d_call: TRBD2; v_call: TRBV7-8; j_call: TRBJ2-7; cdr3_length: 14; clone_size: once; cdr3_aa: CASSPSGGAYEQYF; cdr3_nt: TGTGCCAGCAGCCCAAGCGGGGGGGCCTACGAGCAGTACTTC
d_call: TRBD1; v_call: TRBV27; j_call: TRBJ1-6; cdr3_length: 16; clone_size: .; cdr3_aa: CASSLKGTGMNSPLHF; cdr3_nt: TGTGCCAGCAGTTTAAAGGGGACAGGGATGAATTCACCCCTCCACTTT
d_call: TRBD2; v_call: TRBV11-2; j_call: TRBJ2-7; cdr3_length: 15; clone_size: .; cdr3_aa: CASSLDGLELYEQYF; cdr3_nt: TGTGCCAGCAGCTTAGATGGACTAGAACTCTACGAGCAGTACTTC
d_call: .; v_call: TRBV13; j_call: TRBJ2-2; cdr3_length: 16; clone_size: .; cdr3_aa: CASSLLRASNTGELFF; cdr3_nt: TGTGCCAGCAGCTTATTGCGTGCTTCGAACACCGGGGAGCTGTTTTTT
d_call: .; v_call: TRBV28; j_call: TRBJ2-3; cdr3_length: 13; clone_size: .; cdr3_aa: CASTQGGADTQYF; cdr3_nt: TGTGCCAGCACCCAAGGAGGGGCAGATACGCAGTATTTT
d_call: TRBD2; v_call: TRBV9; j_call: TRBJ2-3; cdr3_length: 14; clone_size: .; cdr3_aa: CASSTGLAPGAQYF; cdr3_nt: TGTGCCAGCAGCACGGGACTAGCACCCGGGGCGCAGTATTTT
d_call: TRBD1; v_call: TRBV3-1/TRBV3-2; j_call: TRBJ1-2; cdr3_length: 16; clone_size: .; cdr3_aa: CASSGGGAGGAKGYTF; cdr3_nt: TGTGCCAGCAGCGGGGGGGGCGCAGGGGGCGCCAAGGGCTACACCTTC
d_call: .; v_call: TRBV30; j_call: TRBJ2-3; cdr3_length: 13; clone_size: .; cdr3_aa: CAWSRSHEGTQYF; cdr3_nt: TGTGCCTGGAGTCGCTCTCACGAGGGTACGCAGTATTTT
d_call: TRBD2; v_call: TRBV7-9; j_call: TRBJ2-1; cdr3_length: 14; clone_size: .; cdr3_aa: CASSFGLAGGEQFF; cdr3_nt: TGTGCCAGCAGCTTCGGACTAGCGGGAGGTGAGCAGTTCTTC